The 14 T cell receptor beta chains in this list originate from one sample, sequenced in a study of T cell repertoires in cytomegalovirus infection. TCRdb reprocessed the reads via MiXCR and lists one record per CDR3 protein. The sample lists about 920,000 distinct CDR3 sequences; roughly 30% were seen once. These receptors' targets are unknown. Sequencing used cultured CD8+ T cells from PBMCs, obtained from culture after CMV antigen stimulation. These receptor sequences come from a human donor in good health (CMV status not recorded). Some clones in this sample may be carry-over from other donors' samples.

The gene calls are TRBV6-2 or TRBV6-3 and TRBJ2-1; 7 bases are shared with TRBD1. Per germline, CDR1 MNHEY and CDR2 SVGEGT. V was pared by 6 bases and J by 8 bases, with 7 bases of the junction left unmatched. The CDR3 has 13 amino acids. This chain's CDR3 is CASRLDREDEQFF. The CDR3 DNA follows: TGTGCCAGCAGACTCGACAGGGAAGATGAGCAGTTCTTC.

This clonotype was seen repeatedly, ten times or more. The J gene is TRBJ1-1, the V gene TRBV7-6; D unresolved. CDR3 size: 15 residues. Trimming removed 5 bases from V and 2 bases from J, with 15 bases in between. Looked up from germline, CDR1 is SGHVS and CDR2 is FNYEAQ. CDR3 bases: TGTGCCAGCAGCCCCGAGGTAGGGAAAAACACTGAAGCTTTCTTT. Its translation: CASSPEVGKNTEAFF.

V gene TRBV23-1 combines with J gene TRBJ2-3, with 14 bases lining up with TRBD2. TRBV23-1 is an open reading frame, and its role is uncertain. V lost 1 base and J lost 6; bases outside the gene matches: 9. This CDR3 spans 18 amino acids. CDR3 DNA: TGCGCCAGCAGTCAATTTAGGACTAGCGGGGGGATCTGGGATACGCAGTATTTT. Translated, it gives CASSQFRTSGGIWDTQYF.

This clonotype was seen a few times. The chain couples TRBV6-2 or TRBV6-3 to TRBJ2-5; 7 positions match TRBD1. V dropped 4 bases and J dropped 1; count of bases not matched to a gene: 6. The CDR3 is 15 residues long. Per germline, CDR1 MNHEY and CDR2 SVGEGT. The CDR3 DNA follows: TGTGCCAGCAGTTCCGTACAGGGGCCCCAAGAGACCCAGTACTTC. Its protein product is CASSSVQGPQETQYF.

This clonotype was seen only a few times. This sequence joins TRBV18 and TRBJ1-2; 9 bases agree with TRBD1. This CDR3 region has 14 residues. The ends lost 3 bases at V and 7 bases at J; junction bases unmatched: 6. Germline CDR1 is KGHSH and CDR2 is LQKENI. The CDR3 loop is CASSPGQGILGYTF. The CDR3 nucleotides read TGTGCCAGCTCACCGGGACAGGGAATTCTTGGCTACACCTTC.

There are a few counts of this clonotype. The gene calls are TRBV6-5 and TRBJ2-1; 7 bases agree with TRBD1. The CDR3 is made up of 13 amino acids. Germline trimming cut 7 bases from V and 6 bases from J; bases unmatched to any gene: 6. The germline V gene has CDR1 MNHEY and CDR2 SVGAGI. DNA of the CDR3: TGTGCCAGCATCCCCTCAGGGGGCAATGAGCAGTTCTTC. Translated: CASIPSGGNEQFF.

The rearrangement uses TRBV7-8 and TRBJ1-1; D is ambiguous. The CDR3 runs to 15 residues. V lost 1 base and J 4 bases, leaving 13 bases between the germline ends. Germline V gene lookup returns CDR1 SGHVS and CDR2 FQNEAQ. The CDR3 sequence: CASSLGEAWGTEAFF. The CDR3 DNA reads TGTGCCAGCAGCTTAGGCGAGGCCTGGGGCACTGAAGCTTTCTTT.

This chain joins TRBV24-1 and TRBJ1-2; TRBD1 aligns across 8 bases. The germline CDR1 and CDR2 sequences are KGHDR and SFDVKD. The CDR3 runs 17 residues. V trimming: 2 bases; J trimming: 4 bases; junction bases outside the gene matches: 11. DNA of the CDR3: TGTGCCACCAGTGATTCCCACGGGGACAGGAGCGGCTATGGCTACACCTTC. It is translated as CATSDSHGDRSGYGYTF.

In its sample, this clonotype was seen a few times. The chain combines TRBV4-2 with TRBJ2-3, with a weak D call TRBD1 (5 bases). The ends were cut back, 0 bases at V and 0 bases at J, with 10 bases in the middle. In germline, CDR1 is LGHNA, CDR2 YNFKEQ. There are 16 residues in the CDR3. CDR3 bases: TGTGCCAGCAGCCAAGATTCGGACACCAGCACAGATACGCAGTATTTT. This translates into CASSQDSDTSTDTQYF.

About this clonotype itself: Possible read error: a much larger clone is one base away. This chain uses TRBV7-9 with TRBJ2-7; no clear D. The CDR3 has 12 amino acids. Germline V gives CDR1 SEHNR, CDR2 FQNEAQ (reference sequence). CDR3 protein: CVSSRDPGEQYF. The CDR3 DNA reads TGTGTCAGCAGCCGCGACCCCGGCGAGCAGTACTTC.

There are a few counts of this clonotype. The V call is TRBV4-1, the J call TRBJ2-7, with D perhaps matching TRBD1 (7 bases). The CDR3 totals 14 residues. V gave up 3 bases and J gave up 3 bases, with 12 bases separating them. The germline CDR1 and CDR2 sequences are MGHRA and YSYEKL. CDR3: CASSQVQGGYEQYF. The CDR3 nucleotides are TGCGCCAGCAGCCAGGTTCAGGGGGGCTACGAGCAGTACTTC.

This clonotype was counted a few times. The rearrangement links TRBV6-1 to TRBJ2-2; D uncertain. Trimming stripped 7 bases from V and 6 bases from J, with 9 bases between. Germline assignment: CDR1 MNHNS and CDR2 SASEGT. The CDR3 is 12 amino acids. CDR3 sequence (DNA): TGTGCCAGCACTGATTGGGCCGGGGAGCTGTTTTTT. It yields the protein CASTDWAGELFF.

The table lists this clonotype with a few counts. V usage is TRBV6-6 and J usage is TRBJ2-7; 7 positions agree with TRBD2. After removal of 10 bases from V and 3 bases from J, the junction contained 15 bases not matched to a gene. This CDR3 contains 15 residues. The germline CDR1 and CDR2 sequences are MNHNY and SVGAGI (reference sequence). The CDR3 spells CATEIPWEGFYEQYF. The DNA for the CDR3 is TGTGCCACCGAGATCCCCTGGGAGGGATTCTACGAGCAGTACTTC.

The chain joins TRBV12-3 or TRBV12-4 to TRBJ1-1, with D unresolved. V lost 6 bases and J lost 3, with 17 bases in between. The CDR3 totals 15 residues. The CDR3 loop is CASRPPGSKYTEAFF. The CDR3 nucleotides read TGTGCCAGCAGGCCCCCCGGCAGTAAATACACTGAAGCTTTCTTT.